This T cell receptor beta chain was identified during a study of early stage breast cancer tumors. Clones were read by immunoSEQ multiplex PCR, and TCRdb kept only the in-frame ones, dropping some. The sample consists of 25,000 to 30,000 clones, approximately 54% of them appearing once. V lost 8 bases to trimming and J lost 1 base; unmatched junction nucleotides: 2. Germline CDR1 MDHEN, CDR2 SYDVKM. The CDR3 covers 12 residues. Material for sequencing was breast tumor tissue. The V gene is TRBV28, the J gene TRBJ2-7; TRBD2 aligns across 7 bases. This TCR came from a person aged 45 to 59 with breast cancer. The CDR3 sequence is CASLSGSYEQYF. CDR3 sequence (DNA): TGTGCCAGCCTTAGCGGGTCCTACGAGCAGTACTTC. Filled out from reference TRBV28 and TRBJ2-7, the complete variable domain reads DVKVTQSSRYLVKRTGEKVFLECVQDMDHENMFWYRQDPGLGLRLIYFSYDVKMKEKGDIPEGYSVSREKKERFSLILESASTNQTSMYLCASLSGSYEQYFGPGTRLTVT.